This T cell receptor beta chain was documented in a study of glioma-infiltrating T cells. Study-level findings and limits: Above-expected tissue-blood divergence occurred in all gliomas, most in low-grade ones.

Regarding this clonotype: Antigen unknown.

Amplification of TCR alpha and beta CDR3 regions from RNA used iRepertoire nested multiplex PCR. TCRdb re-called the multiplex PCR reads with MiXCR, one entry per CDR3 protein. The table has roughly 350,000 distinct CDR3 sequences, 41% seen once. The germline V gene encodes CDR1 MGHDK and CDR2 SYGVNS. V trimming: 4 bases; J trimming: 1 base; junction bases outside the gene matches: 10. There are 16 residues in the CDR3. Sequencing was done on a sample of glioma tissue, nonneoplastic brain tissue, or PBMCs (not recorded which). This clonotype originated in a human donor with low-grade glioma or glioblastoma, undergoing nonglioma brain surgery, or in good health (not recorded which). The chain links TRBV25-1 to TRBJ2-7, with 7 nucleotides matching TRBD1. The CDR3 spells CASSGAPGTVSYEQYF. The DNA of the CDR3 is TGTGCCAGCAGTGGGGCTCCCGGGACAGTGTCCTACGAGCAGTACTTC.